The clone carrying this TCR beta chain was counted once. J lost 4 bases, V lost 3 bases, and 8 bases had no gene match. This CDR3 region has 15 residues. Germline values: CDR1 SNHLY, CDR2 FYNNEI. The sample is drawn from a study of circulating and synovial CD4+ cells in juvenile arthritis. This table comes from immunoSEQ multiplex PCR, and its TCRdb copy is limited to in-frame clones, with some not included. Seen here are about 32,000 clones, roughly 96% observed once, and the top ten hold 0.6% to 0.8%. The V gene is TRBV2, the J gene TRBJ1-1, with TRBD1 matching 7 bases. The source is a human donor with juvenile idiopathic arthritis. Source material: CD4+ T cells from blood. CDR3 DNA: TGTGCCAGCAGTGAGCGACAGGGACGTGTCACTGAAGCTTTCTTT. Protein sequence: CASSERQGRVTEAFF.